This TCR beta chain appears in the sequencing data of a study of T cells after yellow fever vaccination. The germline V gene encodes CDR1 LNHDA and CDR2 SQIVND (reference sequence). V shed 1 base and J 1 base; nucleotides not matched to a gene: 8. The CDR3 covers 17 residues. 5'RACE template switching added a universal primer site and UMIs to TCR cDNA. TCRdb reanalysed the 5' RACE reads using MiXCR and keeps one entry per CDR3 protein. The sample has around 500,000 distinct CDR3 sequences, roughly a fifth seen once. This specimen consisted of PBMCs, obtained approximately 22 days after the first yellow fever vaccination. The chain combines TRBV19 with TRBJ2-7; 9 bases align to TRBD2. The receptor was derived from a man between 18 and 29 years old who received the YFV17D yellow fever vaccine. The CDR3 region has the DNA TGTGCCAGTAGTATAGTCCCGGGACTAGCTGCTTCCTACGAGCAGTACTTC. This translates into CASSIVPGLAASYEQYF. The entire variable domain, with the rest obtained from reference TRBV19 and TRBJ2-7, is as follows: DGGITQSPKYLFRKEGQNVTLSCEQNLNHDAMYWYRQDPGQGLRLIYYSQIVNDFQKGDIAEGYSVSREKKESFPLTVTSAQKNPTAFYLCASSIVPGLAASYEQYFGPGTRLTVT.